This T cell receptor (beta chain) stems from a study of blood T cell repertoires in COVID-19. Study at large: Sites in the United States, Italy and Spain provided acute and convalescent COVID-19 samples. T cells, B-cell-depleted T cells, or PBMCs provided the cDNA or gDNA that served as material.

Germline lookup yields CDR1 SGHDT and CDR2 YYEEEE. The CDR3 has 16 amino acids. The ends were cut back, 0 bases at V and 4 bases at J, with 14 bases in the middle. Original processing methods: The authors estimated nucleated cell counts from reference gene primer amplification. Data came from immunoSEQ multiplex PCR; TCRdb stores just in-frame clones and leaves some out. Clone size and the V and J calls come from that table; the DNA yielded D and trimming. The sample holds about 140,000 clones, roughly three quarters seen once. The chain employs TRBV5-6 and TRBJ2-1; D possibly corresponds to TRBD2 (6 bases). The TCR was taken from a woman aged 55-75 years with acute or convalescent COVID-19. The sample was peripheral blood. The DNA for the CDR3 is TGTGCCAGCAGCTTGGTAGCGGAGCCCCAATACAATGAGCAGTTCTTC. Translation gives CASSLVAEPQYNEQFF.